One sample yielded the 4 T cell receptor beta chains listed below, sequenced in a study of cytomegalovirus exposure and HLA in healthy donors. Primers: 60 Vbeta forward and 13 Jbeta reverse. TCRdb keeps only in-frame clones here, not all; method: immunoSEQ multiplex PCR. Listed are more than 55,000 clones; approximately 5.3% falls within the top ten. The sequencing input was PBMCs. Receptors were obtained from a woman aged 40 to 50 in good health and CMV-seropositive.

CDR3 protein: CASSLRGPGELFF. DNA of the CDR3: TGTGCCAGCAGTTTACGGGGTCCCGGGGAGCTGTTTTTT. The chain has TRBV27 and TRBJ2-2, with TRBD2 as a possible D gene (5 bases). The CDR3 has 13 residues. Germline-derived CDR1 and CDR2 are MNHEY and SMNVEV (reference sequence). V lost 2 bases to trimming and J lost 6 bases, with 7 bases between them.

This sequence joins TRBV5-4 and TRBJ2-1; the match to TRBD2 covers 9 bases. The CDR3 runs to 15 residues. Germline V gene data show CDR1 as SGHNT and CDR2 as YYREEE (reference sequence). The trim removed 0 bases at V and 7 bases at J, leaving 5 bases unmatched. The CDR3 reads CASSLATAGGNEQFF. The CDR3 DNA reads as TGTGCCAGCAGCTTGGCCACGGCGGGGGGGAATGAGCAGTTCTTC.

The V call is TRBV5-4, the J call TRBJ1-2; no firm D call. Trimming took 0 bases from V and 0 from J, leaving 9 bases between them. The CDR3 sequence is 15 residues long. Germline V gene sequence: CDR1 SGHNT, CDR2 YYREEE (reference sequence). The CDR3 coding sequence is TGTGCCAGCAGCTTGGTGAGAGAATCTAACTATGGCTACACCTTC. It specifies CASSLVRESNYGYTF.

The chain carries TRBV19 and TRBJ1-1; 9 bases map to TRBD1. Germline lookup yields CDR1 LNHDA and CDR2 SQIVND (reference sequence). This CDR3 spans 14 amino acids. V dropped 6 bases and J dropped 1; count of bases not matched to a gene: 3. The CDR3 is CASRDRGSNTEAFF. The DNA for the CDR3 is TGTGCCAGTAGGGACAGGGGCTCGAACACTGAAGCTTTCTTT.